A single sample is the source of the 23 T cell receptor beta chains below, sequenced in a study of blood T cell repertoires in COVID-19. The protocol was immunoSEQ multiplex PCR, while the TCRdb copy is restricted to in-frame clones and leaves out a portion. The sample carries 170,000 or so clones, approximately 86% recorded once. The sample comprised peripheral blood. These receptors were taken from a man aged 55 to 70 with COVID-19, enrolled during active disease.

For the CDR3, the DNA is TGTGCCAGTAGCCCTTTTAGGGACAGGGTTGACACTGAAGCTTTCTTT. Its translation is CASSPFRDRVDTEAFF. The gene calls are TRBV19 and TRBJ1-1, with TRBD1 matching over 9 bases. CDR1 LNHDA and CDR2 SQIVND come from the germline V gene (reference sequence). Trimming took 6 bases from V and 3 from J; bases not matched to a gene: 11. The CDR3 covers 16 residues.

The V call is TRBV6-5, the J call TRBJ1-6; TRBD1 aligns across 7 bases. The CDR3 runs to 15 residues. In germline, CDR1 is MNHEY, CDR2 SVGAGI. The ends lost 0 bases at V and 8 bases at J; junction bases unmatched: 4. CDR3 in amino acids: CASSYSTGAHSPLHF. In DNA, the CDR3 is TGTGCCAGCAGTTACTCAACAGGGGCGCATTCACCCCTCCACTTT.

V is TRBV9 and J is TRBJ2-7; 9 bases fit TRBD1. Per the germline V gene, CDR1 is SGDLS and CDR2 is YYNGEE. This CDR3 is built from 14 residues. The ends lost 4 bases at V and 3 bases at J; junction bases unmatched: 5. The CDR3, as DNA: TGTGCCAGCAGCCCAAGGGACAGGGACTACGAGCAGTACTTC. Protein: CASSPRDRDYEQYF.

This chain uses TRBV7-6 with TRBJ2-1, with D perhaps TRBD1 (6 bases). The CDR3 totals 16 residues. Trimming stripped 3 bases from V and 0 bases from J, with 12 bases between. Germline CDR1 and CDR2: SGHVS and FNYEAQ. The CDR3, as DNA: TGTGCCAGCAGCTTCCGCAGGGGACCCTCCTACAATGAGCAGTTCTTC. The encoded protein is CASSFRRGPSYNEQFF.

The chain combines TRBV7-9 with TRBJ2-3; tentative D call: TRBD1 (7 bases). V gave up 4 bases and J gave up 3 bases, with 11 bases separating them. This CDR3 is 14 amino acids long. Germline values: CDR1 SEHNR, CDR2 FQNEAQ (reference sequence). The CDR3 loop is CASSSAGGTDTQYF. The CDR3 DNA reads TGTGCCAGCAGCTCCGCAGGGGGGACAGATACGCAGTATTTT. The full variable domain, with the rest looked up from reference TRBV7-9 and TRBJ2-3, is DTGVSQNPRHKITKRGQNVTFRCDPISEHNRLYWYRQTLGQGPEFLTYFQNEAQLEKSRLLSDRFSAERPKGSFSTLEIQRTEQGDSAMYLCASSSAGGTDTQYFGPGTRLTVL.

The rearrangement uses TRBV20-1 and TRBJ2-7, with D tentatively TRBD2 (5 bases). V shed 3 bases and J shed 0 bases, with 12 bases lying between them. The CDR3 sequence is 14 residues long. Germline values: CDR1 DFQATT, CDR2 SNEGSKA (reference sequence). The CDR3 DNA reads as TGCAGTGCTAGTTCTGGACTGAGCTCCTACGAGCAGTACTTC. This codes for CSASSGLSSYEQYF.

This clone has only a few counts. The rearrangement joins TRBV5-1 to TRBJ2-7, with TRBD1 matching over 7 bases. The J segment lost 6 bases and the V segment lost 4 bases, leaving 10 bases of the junction unmatched. Germline values: CDR1 SGHRS, CDR2 YFSETQ. The CDR3 contains 14 residues. CDR3 sequence reads: CASSAGDRLSEQYF. The CDR3 bases are TGCGCCAGCAGCGCCGGGGACAGACTGTCCGAGCAGTACTTC.

This sequence joins TRBV24-1 and TRBJ1-4, with TRBD1 matching over 8 bases. V was pared by 3 bases and J by 7 bases, with 6 bases of the junction left unmatched. Germline CDR1 KGHDR, CDR2 SFDVKD. This CDR3 is built from 15 residues. CDR3 sequence: CATSDRSGGLEKLFF. CDR3 bases: TGTGCCACCAGTGATAGGTCAGGGGGCCTTGAAAAACTGTTTTTT.

The rearrangement joins TRBV6-5 to TRBJ2-5; 8 bases align to TRBD2. Trimming removed 10 bases from V and 5 bases from J; junction bases left unmatched: 12. The CDR3 is made up of 14 amino acids. CDR1 MNHEY and CDR2 SVGAGI come from the germline V gene. This chain's CDR3 is CATIGGRPPETQYF. As DNA, the CDR3 is TGTGCCACCATCGGCGGGAGGCCCCCGGAGACCCAGTACTTC.

The chain joins TRBV19 to TRBJ1-1, with D possibly being TRBD1 (6 bases). The CDR3 totals 14 residues. Looked up from germline, CDR1 is LNHDA and CDR2 is SQIVND (reference sequence). Trimming took 1 base from V and 0 from J, leaving 6 bases between them. The CDR3 DNA is TGTGCCAGTAGTATAGGACAGGTGAACACTGAAGCTTTCTTT. Its translation is CASSIGQVNTEAFF.

The genes are TRBV15 and TRBJ1-2, with 8 bases identical to TRBD1. Germline trimming cut 5 bases from V and 7 bases from J; bases unmatched to any gene: 6. The CDR3 length is 13 residues. CDR1 and CDR2 from the germline V gene are LNHNV and YYDKDF (reference sequence). The CDR3 DNA reads as TGTGCCACCAGCGGGGGACAGGCGGCTGGCTACACCTTC. Protein product: CATSGGQAAGYTF.

Here the CDR3 reads CAISQTTSGETPSTDTQYF. As DNA, the CDR3 is TGTGCCATCAGTCAAACAACTAGCGGGGAGACCCCCAGCACAGATACGCAGTATTTT. This rearrangement joins TRBV10-3 to TRBJ2-3, with 10 nucleotides matching TRBD2. The CDR3 contains 19 residues. V gave up 5 bases and J gave up 0 bases; unmatched junction bases: 14. Germline CDR1 reads ENHRY; CDR2 reads SYGVKD.

This chain links TRBV19 with TRBJ2-2; TRBD2 matches 10 bases. Germline CDR1 LNHDA, CDR2 SQIVND (reference sequence). After removal of 10 bases from V and 6 bases from J, the junction contained 8 bases not matched to a gene. The CDR3 spans 14 residues. CDR3 region: CATSSGGWAGELFF. The CDR3 region has the DNA TGTGCCACTTCTAGCGGGGGTTGGGCCGGGGAGCTGTTTTTT.

The chain recombines TRBV19 with TRBJ1-3, with 7 bases aligning to TRBD1. CDR3 length equals 13 residues. Looked up from germline, CDR1 is LNHDA and CDR2 is SQIVND (reference sequence). Trimming took 5 bases from V and 4 from J; bases not matched to a gene: 2. The CDR3 loop reads CASSRTGGNTIYF. The CDR3 DNA sequence: TGTGCCAGTAGTCGGACAGGAGGAAACACCATATATTTT.

This clone was found once. The rearrangement links TRBV5-1 to TRBJ1-1; D perhaps matches TRBD1 (6 bases). The CDR3 consists of 14 residues. Germline V CDR1 and CDR2: SGHRS, YFSETQ. Trimming removed 0 bases at V and 7 bases at J, with 13 bases between. The CDR3 protein is CASSLARGPFEAFF. DNA of the CDR3: TGCGCCAGCAGCTTGGCCAGGGGCCCGTTTGAAGCTTTCTTT.

There are a few counts of this clone. V is TRBV5-5 and J is TRBJ1-6; 7 positions agree with TRBD1. This CDR3 is built from 15 residues. The V and J ends lost 3 bases and 7 bases, in that order; junction bases with no gene match: 7. Germline assignment: CDR1 SGHKS and CDR2 YYEKEE (reference sequence). Here the CDR3 DNA reads TGTGCCAGCAGCTGGGTCCGGGACAGAAATTCACCCCTCCACTTT. It encodes CASSWVRDRNSPLHF. Variable domain in full (rest from reference TRBV5-5 and TRBJ1-6): DAGVTQSPTHLIKTRGQQVTLRCSPISGHKSVSWYQQVLGQGPQFIFQYYEKEERGRGNFPDRFSARQFPNYSSELNVNALLLGDSALYLCASSWVRDRNSPLHFGNGTRLTVT.

In its sample, this clone was seen once. This rearrangement joins TRBV7-9 to TRBJ2-1; 8 bases are shared with TRBD2. There are 15 residues in the CDR3. Trimming cost V 4 bases and J 6 bases; bases outside gene matches: 8. From germline, CDR1 is SEHNR and CDR2 FQNEAQ (reference sequence). The DNA for the CDR3 is TGTGCCAGCAGCTCGACTAGCGAGGGGGTCAATGAGCAGTTCTTC. Translated: CASSSTSEGVNEQFF.

This chain uses TRBV3-1 (or the pseudogene TRBV3-2) with TRBJ2-1, with 12 bases that match TRBD2. Germline CDR1 and CDR2: LGHDT and YNNKEL (reference sequence). CDR3 length: 17 residues. V lost 0 bases and J lost 7; bases outside the gene matches: 7. The CDR3 nucleotides read TGTGCCAGCAGCCAAGAATTGCGACTAGCGGGGGATAATGAGCAGTTCTTC. Encoded protein: CASSQELRLAGDNEQFF.

This chain uses TRBV6-5 with TRBJ1-6; D ambiguous. From germline, CDR1 is MNHEY and CDR2 SVGAGI. This CDR3 has 14 amino acids. The V gene lost 0 bases and the J gene lost 5 bases, with 5 bases spanning the gap. The CDR3 DNA reads as TGTGCCAGCAGTTACTCGACTAATAATTCACCCCTCCACTTT. It is translated as CASSYSTNNSPLHF.

The J gene is TRBJ1-5, the V gene TRBV2, with a tentative D call TRBD1 (6 bases). Germline loops: CDR1 SNHLY, CDR2 FYNNEI. V lost 0 bases to trimming and J lost 2 bases, with 11 bases between them. This CDR3 contains 16 residues. In DNA, the CDR3 is TGTGCCAGCAGTGAAGCGACAGGCACGGGCAATCAGCCCCAGCATTTT. Encoded protein: CASSEATGTGNQPQHF.

CDR3 in DNA: TGCAGCGTTTCAGATAGCTATAGCAATCAGCCCCAGCATTTT. This sequence encodes CSVSDSYSNQPQHF. The rearrangement uses TRBV29-1 and TRBJ1-5; D gene uncertain. This CDR3 comprises 14 residues. V dropped 5 bases and J dropped 0 bases, with 11 bases sitting between them. The germline CDR1 and CDR2 sequences are SQVTM and ANQGSEA.

This clone was counted only a few times. The CDR3 DNA reads TGTGCCAGCAGCGGGGCCCGGACGGGAAACACTGAAGCTTTCTTT. Its translation is CASSGARTGNTEAFF. V is TRBV9 and J is TRBJ1-1; D call uncertain. V lost 3 bases and J lost 2, with 14 bases in between. This CDR3 spans 15 amino acids. Germline V CDR1 and CDR2: SGDLS, YYNGEE.

In its sample, this clone was seen a few times. The chain carries TRBV5-1 and TRBJ1-2; 8 bases are shared with TRBD1. J was trimmed by 0 bases and V by 0 bases; bases with no gene match: 7. Germline CDR1 is SGHRS and CDR2 is YFSETQ. The CDR3 sequence is 17 residues long. DNA for the CDR3: TGCGCCAGCAGCTTGGGACAGGGGTTGGACGCTAACTATGGCTACACCTTC. The encoded protein is CASSLGQGLDANYGYTF.